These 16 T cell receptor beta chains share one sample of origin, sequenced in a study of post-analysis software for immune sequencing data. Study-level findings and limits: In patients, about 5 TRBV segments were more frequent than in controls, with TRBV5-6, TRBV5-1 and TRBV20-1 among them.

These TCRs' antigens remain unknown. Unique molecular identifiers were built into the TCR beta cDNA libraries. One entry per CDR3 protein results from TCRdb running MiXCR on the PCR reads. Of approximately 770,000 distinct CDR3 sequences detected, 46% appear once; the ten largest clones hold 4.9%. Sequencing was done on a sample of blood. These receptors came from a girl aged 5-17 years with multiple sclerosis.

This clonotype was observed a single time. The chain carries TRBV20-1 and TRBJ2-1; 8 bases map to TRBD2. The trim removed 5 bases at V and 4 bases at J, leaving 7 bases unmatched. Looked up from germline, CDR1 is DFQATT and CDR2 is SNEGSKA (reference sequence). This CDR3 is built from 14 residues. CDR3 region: CSAHSGAAYNEQFF. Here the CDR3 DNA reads TGCAGTGCTCATAGCGGGGCCGCTTACAATGAGCAGTTCTTC.

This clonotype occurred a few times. CDR3 residues: CSARDGRDQETQYF. The CDR3 DNA reads TGCAGTGCTAGAGATGGACGGGACCAAGAGACCCAGTACTTC. The chain couples TRBV20-1 to TRBJ2-5, with D unresolved. V lost 0 bases to trimming and J lost 0 bases, with 8 bases between them. Germline loops: CDR1 DFQATT, CDR2 SNEGSKA (reference sequence). This CDR3 is built from 14 residues.

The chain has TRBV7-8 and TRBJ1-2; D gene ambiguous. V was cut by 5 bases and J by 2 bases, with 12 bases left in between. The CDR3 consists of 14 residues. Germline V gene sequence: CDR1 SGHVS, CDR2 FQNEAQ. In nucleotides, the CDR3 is TGTGCCAGCAGCACTAGGACCGAGAACTATGGCTACACCTTC. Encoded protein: CASSTRTENYGYTF. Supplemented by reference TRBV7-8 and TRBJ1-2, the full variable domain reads GAGVSQSPRYKVAKRGQDVALRCDPISGHVSLFWYQQALGQGPEFLTYFQNEAQLDKSGLPSDRFFAERPEGSVSTLKIQRTQQEDSAVYLCASSTRTENYGYTFGSGTRLTVV.

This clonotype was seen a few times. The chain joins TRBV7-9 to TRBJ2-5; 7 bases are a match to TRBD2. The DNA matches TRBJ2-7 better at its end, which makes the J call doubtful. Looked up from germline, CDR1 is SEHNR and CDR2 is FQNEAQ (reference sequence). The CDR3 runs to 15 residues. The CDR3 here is CASSPRIAGGYEQYF. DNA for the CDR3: TGTGCCAGCAGCCCCCGGATAGCGGGCGGCTACGAGCAGTACTTC.

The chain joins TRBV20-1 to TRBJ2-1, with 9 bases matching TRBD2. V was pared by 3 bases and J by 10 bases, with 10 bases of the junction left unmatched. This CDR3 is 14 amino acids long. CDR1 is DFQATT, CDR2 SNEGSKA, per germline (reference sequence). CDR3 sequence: CSARGLAELYEQFF. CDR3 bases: TGCAGTGCTAGGGGACTAGCAGAGCTTTACGAGCAGTTCTTC.

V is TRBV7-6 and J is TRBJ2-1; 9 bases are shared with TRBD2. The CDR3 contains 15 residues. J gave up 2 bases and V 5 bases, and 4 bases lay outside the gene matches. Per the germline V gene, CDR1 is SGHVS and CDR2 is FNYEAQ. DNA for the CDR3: TGTGCCAGCAGCCCCGGGACTAGCCCCTACAATGAGCAGTTCTTC. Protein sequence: CASSPGTSPYNEQFF.

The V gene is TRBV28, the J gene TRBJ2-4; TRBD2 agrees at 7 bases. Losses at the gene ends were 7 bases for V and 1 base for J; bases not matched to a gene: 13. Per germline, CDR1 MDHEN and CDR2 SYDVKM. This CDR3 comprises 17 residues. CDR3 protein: CASTQVGGSKAKNIQYF. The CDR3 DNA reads TGTGCCAGCACCCAAGTCGGCGGGAGTAAGGCCAAAAACATTCAGTACTTC.

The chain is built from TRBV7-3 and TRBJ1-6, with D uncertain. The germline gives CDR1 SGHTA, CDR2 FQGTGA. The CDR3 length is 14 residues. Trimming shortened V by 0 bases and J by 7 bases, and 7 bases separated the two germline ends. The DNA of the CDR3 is TGTGCCAGCAGCTTAACGTTTCGGAATTCACCCCTCCACTTT. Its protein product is CASSLTFRNSPLHF.

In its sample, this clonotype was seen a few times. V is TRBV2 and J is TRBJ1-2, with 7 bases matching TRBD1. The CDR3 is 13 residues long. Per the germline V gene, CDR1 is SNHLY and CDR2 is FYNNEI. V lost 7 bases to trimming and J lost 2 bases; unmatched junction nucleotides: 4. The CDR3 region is CASTGQANYGYTF. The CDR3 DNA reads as TGTGCCAGCACCGGACAGGCCAACTATGGCTACACCTTC.

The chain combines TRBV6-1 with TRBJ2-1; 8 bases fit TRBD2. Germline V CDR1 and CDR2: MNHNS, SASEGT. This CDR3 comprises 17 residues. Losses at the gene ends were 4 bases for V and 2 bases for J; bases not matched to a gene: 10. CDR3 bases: TGTGCCAGCAGTGCGGGAGTTAGACTAGCGCCCTACAATGAGCAGTTCTTC. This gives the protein CASSAGVRLAPYNEQFF.

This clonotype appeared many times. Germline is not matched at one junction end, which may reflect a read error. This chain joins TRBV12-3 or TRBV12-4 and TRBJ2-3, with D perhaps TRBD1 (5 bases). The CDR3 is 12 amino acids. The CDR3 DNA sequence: TGTGCCAGCAGCTTAGGGGCGGATACGCAGTATTTT. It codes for CASSLGADTQYF.

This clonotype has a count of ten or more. As DNA, the CDR3 is TGCAGCGTTGACGGGGACAGGGGAGTTGGGCAGTACTTC. This gives the protein CSVDGDRGVGQYF. The chain has TRBV29-1 and TRBJ2-7, with TRBD1 matching over 10 bases. The junction had 8 bases not matched to a gene; V was cut back by 3 bases and J by 9 bases. The CDR3 has 13 amino acids. Germline V gene data show CDR1 as SQVTM and CDR2 as ANQGSEA.

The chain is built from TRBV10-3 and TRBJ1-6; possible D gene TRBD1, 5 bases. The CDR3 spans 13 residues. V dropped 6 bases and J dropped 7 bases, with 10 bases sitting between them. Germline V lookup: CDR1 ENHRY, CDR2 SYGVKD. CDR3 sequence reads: CAIRGDPNSPLHF. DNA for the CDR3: TGTGCCATCAGGGGGGACCCGAATTCACCCCTCCACTTT.

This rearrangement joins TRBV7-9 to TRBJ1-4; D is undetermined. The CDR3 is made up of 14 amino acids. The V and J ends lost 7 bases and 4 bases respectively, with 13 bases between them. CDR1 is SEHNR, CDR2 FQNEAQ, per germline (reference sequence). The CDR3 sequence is CASTGMQINEKLFF. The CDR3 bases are TGTGCCAGCACGGGTATGCAGATTAATGAAAAACTGTTTTTT.

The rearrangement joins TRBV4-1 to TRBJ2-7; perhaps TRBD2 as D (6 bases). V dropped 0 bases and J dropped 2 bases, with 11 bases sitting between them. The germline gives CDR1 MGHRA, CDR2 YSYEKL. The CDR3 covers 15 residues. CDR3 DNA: TGCGCCAGCAGCCAAGAGGGCAGGGAGGCCTACGAGCAGTACTTC. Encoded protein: CASSQEGREAYEQYF.

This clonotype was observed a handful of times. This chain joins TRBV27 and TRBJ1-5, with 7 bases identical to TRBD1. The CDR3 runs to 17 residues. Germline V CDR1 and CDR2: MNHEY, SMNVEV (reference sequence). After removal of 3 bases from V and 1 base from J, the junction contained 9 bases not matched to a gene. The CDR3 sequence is CASSFPRGGRSNQPQHF. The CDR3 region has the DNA TGTGCCAGCAGTTTCCCTCGAGGGGGCCGAAGCAATCAGCCCCAGCATTTT.